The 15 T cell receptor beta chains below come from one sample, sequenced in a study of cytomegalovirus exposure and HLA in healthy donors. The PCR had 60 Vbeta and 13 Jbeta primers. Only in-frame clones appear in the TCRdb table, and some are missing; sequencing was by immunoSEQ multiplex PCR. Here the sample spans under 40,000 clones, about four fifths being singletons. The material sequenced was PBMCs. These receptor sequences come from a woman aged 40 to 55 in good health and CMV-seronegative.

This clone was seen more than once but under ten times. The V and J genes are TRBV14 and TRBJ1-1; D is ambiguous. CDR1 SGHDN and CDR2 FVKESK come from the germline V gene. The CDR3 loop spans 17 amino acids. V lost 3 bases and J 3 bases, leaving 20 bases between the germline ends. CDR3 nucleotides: TGTGCCAGCAGCCAGTCGCTATTTCTGGGCGGGGACACTGAAGCTTTCTTT. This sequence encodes CASSQSLFLGGDTEAFF.

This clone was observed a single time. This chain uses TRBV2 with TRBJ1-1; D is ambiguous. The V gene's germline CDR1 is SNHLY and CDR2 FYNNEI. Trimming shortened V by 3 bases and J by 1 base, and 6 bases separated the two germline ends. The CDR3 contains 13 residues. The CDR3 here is CASSDPQNTEAFF. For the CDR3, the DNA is TGTGCCAGCAGTGATCCCCAGAACACTGAAGCTTTCTTT. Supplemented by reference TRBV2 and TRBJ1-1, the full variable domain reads EPEVTQTPSHQVTQMGQEVILRCVPISNHLYFYWYRQILGQKVEFLVSFYNNEISEKSEIFDDQFSVERPDGSNFTLKIRSTKLEDSAMYFCASSDPQNTEAFFGQGTRLTVV.

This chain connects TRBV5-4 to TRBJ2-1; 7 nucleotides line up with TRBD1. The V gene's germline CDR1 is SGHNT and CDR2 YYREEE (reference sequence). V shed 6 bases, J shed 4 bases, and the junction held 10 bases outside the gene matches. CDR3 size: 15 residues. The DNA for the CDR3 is TGTGCCAGCATTTCTAAGGGGGCATCTTACAATGAGCAGTTCTTC. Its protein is CASISKGASYNEQFF. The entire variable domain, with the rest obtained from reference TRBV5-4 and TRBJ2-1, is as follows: ETGVTQSPTHLIKTRGQQVTLRCSSQSGHNTVSWYQQALGQGPQFIFQYYREEENGRGNFPPRFSGLQFPNYSSELNVNALELDDSALYLCASISKGASYNEQFFGPGTRLTVL.

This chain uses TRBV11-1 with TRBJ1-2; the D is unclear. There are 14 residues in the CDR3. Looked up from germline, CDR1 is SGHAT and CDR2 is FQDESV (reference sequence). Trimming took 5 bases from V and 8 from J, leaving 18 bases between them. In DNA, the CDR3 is TGTGCCAGCAGCATCACGTCTCGTCGCGGCGGCTACACCTTC. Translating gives CASSITSRRGGYTF.

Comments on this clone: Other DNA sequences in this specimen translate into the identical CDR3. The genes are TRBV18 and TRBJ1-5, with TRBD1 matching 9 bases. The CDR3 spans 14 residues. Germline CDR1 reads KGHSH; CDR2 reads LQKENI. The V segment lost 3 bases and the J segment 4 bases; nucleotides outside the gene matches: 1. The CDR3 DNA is TGTGCCAGCTCACCTGGACAGGGGAATCAGCCCCAGCATTTT. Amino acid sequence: CASSPGQGNQPQHF.

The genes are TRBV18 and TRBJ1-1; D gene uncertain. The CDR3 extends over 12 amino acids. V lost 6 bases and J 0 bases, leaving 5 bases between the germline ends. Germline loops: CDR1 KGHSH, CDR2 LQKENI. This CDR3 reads CASSLVNTEAFF. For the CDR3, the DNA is TGTGCCAGCTCCCTCGTGAACACTGAAGCTTTCTTT.

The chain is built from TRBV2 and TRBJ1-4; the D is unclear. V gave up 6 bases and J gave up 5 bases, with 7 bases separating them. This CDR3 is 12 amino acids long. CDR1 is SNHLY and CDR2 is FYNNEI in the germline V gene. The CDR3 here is CASRSKNEKLFF. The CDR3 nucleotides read TGTGCCAGCAGGAGTAAGAATGAAAAACTGTTTTTT.

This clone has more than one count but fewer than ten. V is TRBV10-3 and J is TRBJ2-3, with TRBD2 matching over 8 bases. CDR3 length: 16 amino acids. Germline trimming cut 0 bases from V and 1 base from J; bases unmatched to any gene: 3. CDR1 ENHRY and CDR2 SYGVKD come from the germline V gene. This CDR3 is CAISESLTSGTDTQYF. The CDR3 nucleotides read TGTGCCATCAGTGAGTCTCTGACTAGCGGCACAGATACGCAGTATTTT.

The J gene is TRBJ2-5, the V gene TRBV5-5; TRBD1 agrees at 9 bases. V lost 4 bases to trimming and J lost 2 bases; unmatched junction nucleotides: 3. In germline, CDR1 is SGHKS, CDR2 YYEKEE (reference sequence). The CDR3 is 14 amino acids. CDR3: CASSIGQGQETQYF. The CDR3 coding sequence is TGTGCCAGCAGCATCGGACAGGGGCAAGAGACCCAGTACTTC. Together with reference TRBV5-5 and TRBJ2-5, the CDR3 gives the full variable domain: DAGVTQSPTHLIKTRGQQVTLRCSPISGHKSVSWYQQVLGQGPQFIFQYYEKEERGRGNFPDRFSARQFPNYSSELNVNALLLGDSALYLCASSIGQGQETQYFGPGTRLLVL.

The CDR3 DNA reads as TGTGCCAGCAGCGGCCAGGGGACAGTCGAGAACACTGAAGCTTTCTTT. Translation: CASSGQGTVENTEAFF. The chain carries TRBV9 and TRBJ1-1, with 7 bases matching TRBD1. The CDR3 consists of 16 residues. Per the germline V gene, CDR1 is SGDLS and CDR2 is YYNGEE. Trimming removed 3 bases from V and 1 base from J; junction bases left unmatched: 9.

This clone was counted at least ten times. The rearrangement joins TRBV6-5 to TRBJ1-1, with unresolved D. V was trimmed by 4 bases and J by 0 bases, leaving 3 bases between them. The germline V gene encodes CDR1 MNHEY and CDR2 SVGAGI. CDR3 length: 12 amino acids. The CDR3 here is CASSFMNTEAFF. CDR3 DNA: TGTGCCAGCAGTTTCATGAACACTGAAGCTTTCTTT.

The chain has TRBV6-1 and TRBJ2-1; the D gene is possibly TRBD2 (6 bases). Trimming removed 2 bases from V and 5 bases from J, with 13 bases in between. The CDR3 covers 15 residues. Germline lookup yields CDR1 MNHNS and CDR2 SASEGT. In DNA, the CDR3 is TGTGCCAGCAGTGAAAGAACTAGCCACAACAATGAGCAGTTCTTC. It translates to CASSERTSHNNEQFF.

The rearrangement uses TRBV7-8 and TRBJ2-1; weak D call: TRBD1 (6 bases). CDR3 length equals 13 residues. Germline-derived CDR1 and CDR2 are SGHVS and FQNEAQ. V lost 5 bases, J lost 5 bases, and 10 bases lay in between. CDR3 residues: CASSLDRNNEQFF. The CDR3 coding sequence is TGTGCCAGCAGCCTGGACAGAAACAATGAGCAGTTCTTC.

The CDR3 DNA is TGTGCCAGCTCACCTGCGGACAGGCAGAACACTGAAGCTTTCTTT. Its protein product is CASSPADRQNTEAFF. V and J are TRBV18 and TRBJ1-1; 7 bases map to TRBD1. The CDR3 totals 15 residues. V trimming: 3 bases; J trimming: 1 base; junction bases outside the gene matches: 5. Per the germline V gene, CDR1 is KGHSH and CDR2 is LQKENI.

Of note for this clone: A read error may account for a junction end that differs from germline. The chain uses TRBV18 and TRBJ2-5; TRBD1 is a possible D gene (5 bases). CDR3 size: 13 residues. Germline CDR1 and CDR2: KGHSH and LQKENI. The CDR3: CASSPTGQEPQYF. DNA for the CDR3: TGTGCCAGCTCACCTACAGGACAAGAGCCCCAGTACTTC.